This T cell receptor beta chain was found in a study of T cell clonality in common variable immunodeficiency. Study-wide results and limits: Common variable immunodeficiency TCR beta sequences reportedly had fewer deletions and N-nucleotide insertions. Compared with controls, CVID subjects had fewer shared TCRbeta clones.

Some clones are missing from TCRdb's copy, which holds only in-frame ones; the method was immunoSEQ multiplex PCR. The sample counts roughly 32,000 clones, none seen once; the ten largest own 28%. Patients and controls were mostly of Caucasian heritage. CDR3 size: 13 residues. The germline gives CDR1 SGHRS, CDR2 YFSETQ. Unmatched junction bases numbered 8, after V lost 5 bases and J lost 6 bases. As to this clone: Antigen specificity is unknown. The read terminates 3 residues ahead of where the CDR3 ends, so the germline J gene completes it.

The chain employs TRBV5-1 and TRBJ2-7; 7 bases match TRBD2. The sequenced material came from peripheral blood mononuclear cells. The TCR comes from a human donor with common variable immunodeficiency. The CDR3: CASSHSREREQYF. Partial CDR3 DNA: TGCGCCAGCAGTCATTCGCGGGAGCGCGAG.